These 27 T cell receptor beta chains were all obtained from the same sample, sequenced in a study of technical replicates of blood from four donors. Here immunoSEQ multiplex PCR was the method, and the copy in TCRdb shows in-frame clones only, minus some. Of tens of thousands of clones listed, 85% to 95% were seen once; the top ten hold over 0.35%. The sample was T cells isolated from PBMCs. The receptors stem from a human donor in good health.

The chain recombines TRBV5-1 with TRBJ2-5, with 8 bases identical to TRBD2. The CDR3 loop spans 14 amino acids. Germline V gives CDR1 SGHRS, CDR2 YFSETQ. V lost 2 bases and J lost 3; bases outside the gene matches: 3. This CDR3 reads CASSFAGLEETQYF. The DNA of the CDR3 is TGCGCCAGCAGCTTTGCGGGACTAGAAGAGACCCAGTACTTC.

This chain links TRBV2 with TRBJ2-2; tentative D call: TRBD2 (6 bases). Germline CDR1 SNHLY, CDR2 FYNNEI. This CDR3 has 14 amino acids. Trimming took 8 bases from V and 4 from J, leaving 14 bases between them. DNA for the CDR3: TGTGCCAGCCGTGCTAGCGTGACCACCGGGGAGCTGTTTTTT. The encoded protein is CASRASVTTGELFF.

The chain joins TRBV7-9 to TRBJ2-1; no clear D gene. The V and J ends lost 2 bases and 4 bases respectively, with 6 bases between them. The CDR3 totals 13 residues. The germline V gene has CDR1 SEHNR and CDR2 FQNEAQ (reference sequence). CDR3 in DNA: TGTGCCAGCAGCTTACAGAATTACAATGAGCAGTTCTTC. This gives the protein CASSLQNYNEQFF.

The chain joins TRBV11-3 to TRBJ2-7; 9 nucleotides match TRBD2. Germline V gene data show CDR1 as SGHNT and CDR2 as YENEEA. This CDR3 spans 16 amino acids. The ends lost 2 bases at V and 3 bases at J; junction bases unmatched: 8. The CDR3 protein is CASSLMGLAGNYEQYF. CDR3 nucleotide sequence: TGTGCCAGCAGCTTAATGGGCCTAGCGGGAAACTACGAGCAGTACTTC.

The chain couples TRBV7-2 to TRBJ2-7, with a possible D match to TRBD2 (6 bases). Trimming removed 7 bases at V and 2 bases at J, with 15 bases between. From germline, CDR1 is SGHTA and CDR2 FQGNSA. The CDR3 spans 14 residues. CDR3 region: CASTTAGNTYEQYF. As DNA, the CDR3 is TGTGCCAGCACCACTGCGGGGAACACCTACGAGCAGTACTTC.

The chain links TRBV6-5 to TRBJ1-1; D gene uncertain. CDR1 MNHEY and CDR2 SVGAGI come from the germline V gene. The CDR3 sequence is 11 residues long. Trimming stripped 2 bases from V and 7 bases from J, with 5 bases between. CDR3 bases: TGTGCCAGCAGTTACGGCATTGAAGCTTTCTTT. Amino acids: CASSYGIEAFF.

V and J are TRBV7-6 and TRBJ2-7; 9 nucleotides align to TRBD2. Per the germline V gene, CDR1 is SGHVS and CDR2 is FNYEAQ. The trim removed 5 bases at V and 4 bases at J, leaving 6 bases unmatched. This CDR3 has 14 amino acids. CDR3 residues: CASSVGLAVYEQYF. DNA of the CDR3: TGTGCCAGCAGCGTGGGACTAGCCGTATACGAGCAGTACTTC.

V is TRBV7-8 and J is TRBJ1-5, with TRBD1 matching 7 bases. V trimming: 2 bases; J trimming: 4 bases; junction bases outside the gene matches: 14. The length of the CDR3 is 18 residues. The germline V gene has CDR1 SGHVS and CDR2 FQNEAQ. CDR3 residues: CASSLFPPLIQGNQPQHF. DNA of the CDR3: TGTGCCAGCAGCTTATTCCCCCCCCTTATACAGGGGAATCAGCCCCAGCATTTT.

The genes are TRBV19 and TRBJ2-1; D might be TRBD1 (5 bases). The CDR3 extends over 16 amino acids. The germline CDR1 and CDR2 sequences are LNHDA and SQIVND (reference sequence). The ends were cut back, 5 bases at V and 0 bases at J, with 14 bases in the middle. The CDR3 DNA is TGTGCCAGTAGTGCCCGGACATCGAGCTCCTACAATGAGCAGTTCTTC. Translated, it gives CASSARTSSSYNEQFF.

The chain has TRBV7-3 and TRBJ2-7, with 11 bases lining up with TRBD1. CDR3 length equals 14 residues. Germline assignment: CDR1 SGHTA and CDR2 FQGTGA. V trimming: 1 base; J trimming: 5 bases; junction bases outside the gene matches: 1. CDR3 amino acids: CASSLRGQGDEQYF. CDR3 bases: TGTGCCAGCAGCTTAAGGGGACAGGGGGACGAGCAGTACTTC.

V gene TRBV30 combines with J gene TRBJ1-2; D is unresolved. The CDR3 length is 15 residues. The V end was cut by 0 bases, the J end by 0 bases, with 11 bases between. The V gene's germline CDR1 is GTSNPN and CDR2 SVGIG (reference sequence). CDR3 protein: CAWSVFSSSNYGYTF. The DNA for the CDR3 is TGTGCCTGGAGTGTATTCAGTTCCTCTAACTATGGCTACACCTTC.

This clone came up once. The chain combines TRBV6-5 with TRBJ1-1; a possible D gene is TRBD1 (6 bases). V was pared by 2 bases and J by 4 bases, with 14 bases between. The germline CDR1 and CDR2 sequences are MNHEY and SVGAGI. The CDR3 has 15 amino acids. Written as DNA, the CDR3 is TGTGCCAGCAGTTACCTTCAAAACAGGGCCACTGAAGCTTTCTTT. The encoded protein is CASSYLQNRATEAFF.

This chain uses TRBV21-1 with TRBJ1-5. TRBV21-1 is a known pseudogene. The CDR3 totals 19 residues. CDR3 sequence reads: CASSKVRGNVHYSNQPQHF. The CDR3 region has the DNA TGTGCCAGCAGCAAAGTGAGAGGGAATGTTCATTATAGCAATCAGCCCCAGCATTTT.

This clone showed up just once. The V and J genes are TRBV28 and TRBJ1-2, with no clear D. Trimming stripped 5 bases from V and 0 bases from J, with 19 bases between. The CDR3 is made up of 17 amino acids. The germline gives CDR1 MDHEN, CDR2 SYDVKM. CDR3 bases: TGTGCCAGCAGTGGCTGGTTGTGGGGAGAAGCTAACTATGGCTACACCTTC. Translation gives CASSGWLWGEANYGYTF.

CDR3 coding DNA: TGTGCCAGCAGTTGGGTAGCGGGAGCATACGAGCAGTACTTC. Amino acids: CASSWVAGAYEQYF. The chain is built from TRBV27 and TRBJ2-7; the match to TRBD2 covers 9 bases. The ends lost 4 bases at V and 4 bases at J; junction bases unmatched: 5. Germline V gene data show CDR1 as MNHEY and CDR2 as SMNVEV (reference sequence). The CDR3 is 14 residues long.

V usage is TRBV6-1 and J usage is TRBJ1-5, with D hard to call. The germline CDR1 and CDR2 sequences are MNHNS and SASEGT. This CDR3 is 14 amino acids long. Between the trimmed V and J ends, which lost 3 bases and 4 bases, there was a span of 10 bases. The DNA for the CDR3 is TGTGCCAGCAGTGAGGAGGCAGATAATCAGCCCCAGCATTTT. Its protein product is CASSEEADNQPQHF.

This rearrangement joins TRBV6-5 to TRBJ2-7; 12 nucleotides agree with TRBD1. V was clipped by 8 bases and J by 4 bases; unmatched bases: 6. Germline V lookup: CDR1 MNHEY, CDR2 SVGAGI. This CDR3 has 14 residues. CDR3 loop: CASARDRGQYEQYF. The CDR3 bases are TGTGCCAGCGCAAGGGACAGGGGGCAGTACGAGCAGTACTTC.

V is TRBV7-2 and J is TRBJ1-3; D is unresolved. Germline CDR1 SGHTA, CDR2 FQGNSA. The CDR3 length is 16 residues. V was cut by 4 bases and J by 1 base, with 14 bases left in between. CDR3 DNA: TGTGCCAGCAGCTCGCGGACGGGAGATTCTGGAAACACCATATATTTT. Encoded protein: CASSSRTGDSGNTIYF. The full variable domain, rest sourced from reference TRBV7-2 and TRBJ1-3, is GAGVSQSPSNKVTEKGKDVELRCDPISGHTALYWYRQSLGQGLEFLIYFQGNSAPDKSGLPSDRFSAERTGGSVSTLTIQRTQQEDSAVYLCASSSRTGDSGNTIYFGEGSWLTVV.

J is TRBJ1-1 and V is TRBV19; possible D gene TRBD1, 5 bases. Deletions cut 5 bases from V and 2 bases from J, with 15 bases between. Germline CDR1 reads LNHDA; CDR2 reads SQIVND (reference sequence). The CDR3 runs to 15 residues. The CDR3 DNA is TGTGCCAGTAGTTATCGACAGCCTATTAACACTGAAGCTTTCTTT. Translating gives CASSYRQPINTEAFF.

The V and J genes are TRBV9 and TRBJ1-3; a possible D gene is TRBD1 (6 bases). CDR3 length: 15 amino acids. Germline loops: CDR1 SGDLS, CDR2 YYNGEE. The ends were cut back, 3 bases at V and 0 bases at J, with 10 bases in the middle. The CDR3 protein is CASSGRGHSGNTIYF. CDR3 sequence (DNA): TGTGCCAGCAGCGGCAGGGGACACTCTGGAAACACCATATATTTT.

The rearrangement uses TRBV6-6 and TRBJ2-3; 10 bases are a match to TRBD2. V trimming: 5 bases; J trimming: 5 bases; junction bases outside the gene matches: 7. This CDR3 spans 15 amino acids. Germline V lookup: CDR1 MNHNY, CDR2 SVGAGI (reference sequence). The CDR3 region is CASSRGIAGGDTQYF. The CDR3 region has the DNA TGTGCCAGCAGTAGGGGGATAGCGGGAGGAGATACGCAGTATTTT.

J is TRBJ1-2 and V is TRBV7-8; D is possibly TRBD1 (5 bases). Germline CDR1 is SGHVS and CDR2 is FQNEAQ. CDR3 length equals 17 residues. V gave up 2 bases and J gave up 3 bases, with 19 bases separating them. For the CDR3, the DNA is TGTGCCAGCAGCTTAAATTCAGGACAAGACATGGACTATGGCTACACCTTC. This sequence encodes CASSLNSGQDMDYGYTF.

V and J are TRBV25-1 and TRBJ1-1, with TRBD1 matching 8 bases. The CDR3 spans 15 residues. Germline CDR1 and CDR2: MGHDK and SYGVNS. V lost 4 bases to trimming and J lost 0 bases; unmatched junction nucleotides: 4. CDR3 nucleotides: TGTGCCAGCAGTGCGTACAGGGGGATGAACACTGAAGCTTTCTTT. Translated, it gives CASSAYRGMNTEAFF.

The chain links TRBV29-1 to TRBJ2-1; 9 bases are a match to TRBD2. V was pared by 0 bases and J by 2 bases, with 11 bases of the junction left unmatched. The CDR3 is 18 amino acids. CDR1 is SQVTM and CDR2 is ANQGSEA in the germline V gene. CDR3 sequence: CSVEDQISGRHPYNEQFF. CDR3 DNA sequence: TGCAGCGTTGAAGATCAGATAAGCGGGAGGCACCCCTACAATGAGCAGTTCTTC.

The chain has TRBV2 and TRBJ1-4; TRBD1 matches 8 bases. The CDR3 totals 14 residues. CDR1 and CDR2 from the germline V gene are SNHLY and FYNNEI. Trimming cost V 7 bases and J 8 bases; bases outside gene matches: 9. CDR3 loop: CASTEQGGEEKLFF. CDR3 nucleotides: TGTGCCAGCACCGAACAGGGGGGTGAGGAAAAACTGTTTTTT.

In DNA form, the CDR3 reads TGCGCCAGCAGCACCTCCGGGACAGGGTATGAAAAACTGTTTTTT. Residues: CASSTSGTGYEKLFF. The chain combines TRBV5-1 with TRBJ1-4; 9 nucleotides line up with TRBD1. The CDR3 loop spans 15 amino acids. Looked up from germline, CDR1 is SGHRS and CDR2 is YFSETQ. With V trimmed by 4 bases and J by 6 bases, 7 bases remained unmatched.

The V call is TRBV7-2, the J call TRBJ1-2; possible D gene TRBD1, 5 bases. CDR1 is SGHTA, CDR2 FQGNSA, per germline. V lost 1 base to trimming and J lost 9 bases, with 12 bases between them. This CDR3 comprises 13 residues. The DNA for the CDR3 is TGTGCCAGCAGCTTAGGGGGGGGAATCAGCTACACCTTC. Protein sequence: CASSLGGGISYTF.